A selection of T cell receptor beta chains follows, all from one sample in a study of T cells after yellow fever vaccination. TCRdb reprocessed the 5' RACE reads with MiXCR, giving one entry per CDR3 protein. The table records hundreds of thousands of distinct CDR3 sequences, roughly 14% of them present only once. The source material was PBMCs, sampled on the day of the yellow fever booster vaccination. The receptors stem from a man in his thirties or forties who received the YFV17D yellow fever vaccine. CDR3s include the opening cysteine and the closing phenylalanine or tryptophan. The D gene is left open where the match is weak. Size tells how often a clone was seen (once, few, many) or the class of an expanded clone, and some rows leave it out.

TRBJ2-1 | TRBV9 | 12 | few | - | TGTGCCAGCAGCGTAGGCGACAATGAGCAGTTCTTC | CASSVGDNEQFF
TRBJ1-1 | TRBV5-1 | 13 | many | - | TGCGCCAGCAGCTTGGTCCTGAACACTGAAGCTTTCTTT | CASSLVLNTEAFF
TRBJ2-5 | TRBV7-7 | 14 | - | - | TGTGCTAGCAGTCCCGACCCCCGGGCAGAGACCCAGTACTTC | CASSPDPRAETQYF
TRBJ2-6 | TRBV21-1 | 23 | few | - | TGTGCCAGCAGCAGACACACCTACCTACAGGGGGCGGGGGGTAGGTCTGGGGCCAACGTCCTGACTTTC | CASSRHTYLQGAGGRSGANVLTF
TRBJ2-7 | TRBV10-3 | 10 | few | - | TGTGCCATCAGTGACAGAGTACTCCACTTC | CAISDRVLHF
TRBJ2-6 | TRBV5-6 | 16 | many | - | TGTGCCAGCAGCTTGGTAGGAAGCTCTGGGGCCAACGTCCTGACTTTC | CASSLVGSSGANVLTF
TRBJ2-1 | TRBV9 | 17 | few | TRBD2 | TGTGCCAGCAGCGTAGAATTAGCGGGGGGCTCCTACAATGAGCAGTTCTTC | CASSVELAGGSYNEQFF
TRBJ2-1 | TRBV5-1 | 15 | few | - | TGCGCCAGCAGCCCCACCTTAGGGGGGGTCAATGAGCAGTTCTTC | CASSPTLGGVNEQFF
TRBJ1-5 | TRBV7-9 | 13 | few | TRBD1 | TGTGCCAGCAGTTACAGGGGAAGTCAGCCCCAGCATTTT | CASSYRGSQPQHF
TRBJ2-1 | TRBV20-1 | 16 | - | - | TGCAGCGCTAGAGATCGAAGGCTAGCGCTACAAAATGAGCAGTTCTTC | CSARDRRLALQNEQFF
TRBJ2-7 | TRBV28 | 12 | - | - | TGTGCCAGCAGACCCCAGTTCGACGAGCAGTACTTC | CASRPQFDEQYF
TRBJ1-5 | TRBV6-7 | 14 | - | - | TGTGCCAGCAGTACCGGGACCAAGCATCAGCCCCAGCATTTT | CASSTGTKHQPQHF
TRBJ2-1 | TRBV12-3/TRBV12-4 | 18 | few | TRBD2 | TGTGCCAGCAGTCTCGGGACTAGCGGAACCCTCTCCTACAATGAGCAGTTCTTC | CASSLGTSGTLSYNEQFF
TRBJ2-3 | TRBV5-5 | 10 | few | - | TGTGCCAGCGGATCAGATACGCAGTATTTT | CASGSDTQYF
TRBJ2-7 | TRBV30 | 12 | - | - | TGTGCCTGGAGTGTACGAAGTTTCGAGCAGTACTTC | CAWSVRSFEQYF
TRBJ2-1 | TRBV27 | 18 | - | - | TGTGCCAGCAGTTTTGGATTTGGTCGGGATCCGGTGGGGAATGAGCAGTTCTTC | CASSFGFGRDPVGNEQFF
TRBJ2-7 | TRBV4-1 | 15 | - | TRBD1 | TGCGCCAGCAGCCAAGGCCGAGGGGGCGCGTACGAGCAGTACTTC | CASSQGRGGAYEQYF
TRBJ2-5 | TRBV9 | 16 | - | - | TGTGCCAGCAGCGGAGACCCATTGGGCGTGGTGGAGACCCAGTACTTC | CASSGDPLGVVETQYF
TRBJ2-5 | TRBV18 | 17 | few | TRBD2 | TGTGCCAGCTCACCTTTGACTAGCGCCAGAGGGGGAGAGTCCCAGTACTTC | CASSPLTSARGGESQYF
TRBJ2-5 | TRBV12-3/TRBV12-4 | 13 | few | - | TGTGCCAGCAGGGCCTGGGGGATCGAGACCCAGTACTTC | CASRAWGIETQYF
TRBJ1-1 | TRBV30 | 14 | - | TRBD1 | TGTGCCTGGACCAGGGGGCGAGAGGGCACTGAAGCTTTCTTT | CAWTRGREGTEAFF
TRBJ1-1 | TRBV20-1 | 14 | - | TRBD1 | TGCAGTGCTAGAGACCGGACAGGCGAGCGAGAAGCTTTCTTT | CSARDRTGEREAFF
TRBJ2-7 | TRBV18 | 16 | - | TRBD2 | TGTGCCAGCTCACCCCGAATTACTAGCGGGAACTACGAGCAGTACTTC | CASSPRITSGNYEQYF
TRBJ1-4 | TRBV12-3/TRBV12-4 | 13 | many | - | TGTGCCAGCAGTTTAGGGGTACGGGAAAAACTGTTTTTT | CASSLGVREKLFF